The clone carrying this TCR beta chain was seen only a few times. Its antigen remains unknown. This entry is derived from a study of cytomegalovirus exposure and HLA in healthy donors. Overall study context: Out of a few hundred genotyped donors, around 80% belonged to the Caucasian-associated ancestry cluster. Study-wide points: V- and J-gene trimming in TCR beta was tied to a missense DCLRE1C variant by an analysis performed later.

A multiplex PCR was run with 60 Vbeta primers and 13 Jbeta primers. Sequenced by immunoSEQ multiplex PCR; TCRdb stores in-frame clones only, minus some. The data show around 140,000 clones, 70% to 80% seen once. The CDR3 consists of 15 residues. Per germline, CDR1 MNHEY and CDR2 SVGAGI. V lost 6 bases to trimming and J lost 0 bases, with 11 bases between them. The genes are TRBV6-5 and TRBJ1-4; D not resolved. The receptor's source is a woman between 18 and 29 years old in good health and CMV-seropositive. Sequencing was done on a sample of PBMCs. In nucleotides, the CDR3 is TGTGCCAGCAGACCCACGGTGGCAACTAATGAAAAACTGTTTTTT. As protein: CASRPTVATNEKLFF.